Shown below are 20 T cell receptor beta chains from a single sample sequenced in a study of graft-versus-host responses after intestinal transplantation. Their antigens remain unidentified. Produced via immunoSEQ multiplex PCR; TCRdb's table is partial and in-frame only. The table lists tens of thousands of clones, 89% of them singletons. The source was unstimulated CD8+ T cells sorted from spleen or lymph node cells, collected before intestinal transplant. The receptors here all came from a human donor who received an intestinal transplant.

This chain joins TRBV7-9 and TRBJ2-7; D is possibly TRBD2 (5 bases). Germline V gene data show CDR1 as SEHNR and CDR2 as FQNEAQ (reference sequence). V lost 4 bases, J lost 3 bases, and 13 bases lay in between. The CDR3 is 14 residues long. CDR3 DNA sequence: TGTGCCAGCAGCTCCCTGCTGGGGAGCTACGAGCAGTACTTC. Translated: CASSSLLGSYEQYF.

In this sample, this clone turned up once. The gene calls are TRBV7-9 and TRBJ2-7; 8 bases match TRBD1. CDR1 and CDR2 from the germline V gene are SEHNR and FQNEAQ (reference sequence). The CDR3 is made up of 14 amino acids. The junction had 6 bases not matched to a gene; V was cut back by 5 bases and J by 3 bases. The CDR3 sequence is CASSPQGGGYEQYF. As DNA, the CDR3 is TGTGCCAGCAGCCCACAGGGGGGAGGCTACGAGCAGTACTTC. Based on the CDR3 plus reference TRBV7-9 and TRBJ2-7, the full variable domain is DTGVSQNPRHKITKRGQNVTFRCDPISEHNRLYWYRQTLGQGPEFLTYFQNEAQLEKSRLLSDRFSAERPKGSFSTLEIQRTEQGDSAMYLCASSPQGGGYEQYFGPGTRLTVT.

The chain carries TRBV29-1 and TRBJ2-1, with D possibly being TRBD2 (6 bases). The V end lost 4 bases, the J end lost 5 bases, and 12 bases lay between the germline ends. The CDR3 is made up of 13 amino acids. The V gene's germline CDR1 is SQVTM and CDR2 ANQGSEA. The CDR3 nucleotides read TGCAGCGTTGCCGGGACTCTTAACAATGAGCAGTTCTTC. It translates to CSVAGTLNNEQFF.

V usage is TRBV4-2 and J usage is TRBJ2-1, with a tentative D call TRBD1 (6 bases). This CDR3 is built from 22 residues. The germline V and J ends were trimmed by 4 bases and 0 bases, with 31 bases remaining between them. Looked up from germline, CDR1 is LGHNA and CDR2 is YNFKEQ. DNA for the CDR3: TGTGCCAGCAGCCCCCTATACACCGGGACAAACTTTAACGATGACTCCTACAATGAGCAGTTCTTC. It specifies CASSPLYTGTNFNDDSYNEQFF.

J is TRBJ2-2 and V is TRBV4-1; 9 positions match TRBD2. The V and J ends lost 4 bases and 1 base, in that order; junction bases with no gene match: 4. This CDR3 contains 16 residues. The V gene's germline CDR1 is MGHRA and CDR2 YSYEKL. CDR3 region: CASSPRTSENTGELFF. The CDR3 DNA reads as TGCGCCAGCAGCCCTAGGACTAGCGAGAACACCGGGGAGCTGTTTTTT.

The chain recombines TRBV5-1 with TRBJ2-1, with 8 bases identical to TRBD2. Germline V gene data show CDR1 as SGHRS and CDR2 as YFSETQ. The V gene end was trimmed by 2 bases and the J gene end by 9 bases; junction bases not matched to a gene: 7. The CDR3 consists of 14 residues. The CDR3: CASSLAGVGIEQFF. The CDR3 bases are TGCGCCAGCAGCTTAGCGGGAGTGGGTATTGAGCAGTTCTTC.

CDR3 bases: TGCGCCAGCAGCTACGGGACTAGCGGGGTAGAAGAGCAGTTCTTC. This translates into CASSYGTSGVEEQFF. The rearrangement links TRBV4-1 to TRBJ2-1; 13 positions match TRBD2. The CDR3 contains 15 residues. Germline V gene sequence: CDR1 MGHRA, CDR2 YSYEKL. The V and J ends lost 5 bases and 10 bases, in that order; junction bases with no gene match: 8.

The genes are TRBV27 and TRBJ2-7; 13 nucleotides match TRBD2. V lost 5 bases to trimming and J lost 2 bases; unmatched junction nucleotides: 3. The CDR3 loop spans 15 amino acids. Germline V gives CDR1 MNHEY, CDR2 SMNVEV (reference sequence). This chain's CDR3 is CASSPGTSGAYEQYF. The DNA of the CDR3 is TGTGCCAGCAGTCCGGGGACTAGCGGGGCCTACGAGCAGTACTTC.

The rearrangement links TRBV6-5 to TRBJ1-1, with TRBD1 matching 11 bases. CDR3 size: 15 residues. Germline V gene sequence: CDR1 MNHEY, CDR2 SVGAGI. V lost 6 bases and J lost 4; bases outside the gene matches: 7. The CDR3 nucleotides read TGTGCCAGCAGCCTTGGGACAGGGGGATCCACTGAAGCTTTCTTT. It encodes CASSLGTGGSTEAFF.

This clone was observed a handful of times. This chain joins TRBV7-6 and TRBJ1-1; D uncertain. V dropped 5 bases and J dropped 1 base, with 8 bases sitting between them. The germline CDR1 and CDR2 sequences are SGHVS and FNYEAQ. The CDR3 sequence is 13 residues long. This CDR3 reads CASSETGNTEAFF. In DNA, the CDR3 is TGTGCCAGCAGCGAAACGGGGAACACTGAAGCTTTCTTT.

The genes are TRBV5-4 and TRBJ2-1, with TRBD2 identical over 8 bases. The V and J ends lost 3 bases and 5 bases, in that order; junction bases with no gene match: 7. The CDR3 is made up of 15 amino acids. Germline V gene lookup returns CDR1 SGHNT and CDR2 YYREEE (reference sequence). CDR3 in DNA: TGTGCCAGCAGCTCTTTAGCGGGGCAACACAATGAGCAGTTCTTC. Its protein product is CASSSLAGQHNEQFF.

V and J are TRBV4-1 and TRBJ2-1; D is perhaps TRBD1 (6 bases). Germline V gene sequence: CDR1 MGHRA, CDR2 YSYEKL. Trimming shortened V by 0 bases and J by 3 bases, and 15 bases separated the two germline ends. The CDR3 covers 17 residues. CDR3 coding DNA: TGCGCCAGCAGCCAAGATCCCGACAGGCTAATCTACAATGAGCAGTTCTTC. Amino acid sequence: CASSQDPDRLIYNEQFF.

J is TRBJ2-7 and V is TRBV9; the D gene is possibly TRBD2 (6 bases). CDR1 is SGDLS, CDR2 YYNGEE, per germline. V shed 5 bases and J shed 5 bases, with 14 bases lying between them. This CDR3 spans 13 amino acids. The CDR3 region has the DNA TGTGCCAGCAGTGTCGGCGGGGCGGACGAGCAGTACTTC. Its translation is CASSVGGADEQYF.

This rearrangement joins TRBV6-5 to TRBJ1-2; 11 bases line up with TRBD1. With V trimmed by 5 bases and J by 8 bases, 7 bases remained unmatched. CDR3 length: 14 residues. Germline V gene lookup returns CDR1 MNHEY and CDR2 SVGAGI. CDR3 loop: CASSILGQGEGYTF. In nucleotides, the CDR3 is TGTGCCAGCAGTATACTGGGACAGGGGGAAGGCTACACCTTC.

As for this clone: The sample has other DNA sequences that encode this CDR3 too. The chain is built from TRBV2 and TRBJ1-3; D is undetermined. The germline gives CDR1 SNHLY, CDR2 FYNNEI. V was cut by 7 bases and J by 1 base, with 20 bases left in between. The CDR3 contains 17 residues. The CDR3 reads CASKSDILRQSGNTIYF. The CDR3 nucleotides read TGTGCCAGCAAGTCTGATATCCTCCGACAATCTGGAAACACCATATATTTT.

The J gene is TRBJ2-7, the V gene TRBV14; D may be TRBD2 (5 bases). There are 15 residues in the CDR3. Germline lookup yields CDR1 SGHDN and CDR2 FVKESK. V lost 4 bases to trimming and J lost 2 bases, with 15 bases between them. For the CDR3, the DNA is TGTGCCAGCAGCCCCGCGTCGGGGTCGCCCTACGAGCAGTACTTC. This encodes CASSPASGSPYEQYF.

The chain combines TRBV28 with TRBJ1-5; D remains ambiguous. The V gene lost 3 bases and the J gene lost 4 bases, with 16 bases spanning the gap. Germline CDR1 reads MDHEN; CDR2 reads SYDVKM. The CDR3 loop spans 16 amino acids. DNA for the CDR3: TGTGCCAGCAGTTTGTGGGAGGGCGCGGGGAATCAGCCCCAGCATTTT. Protein sequence: CASSLWEGAGNQPQHF.

This chain connects TRBV7-6 to TRBJ2-5, with 7 bases fitting TRBD2. Trimming cost V 5 bases and J 5 bases; bases outside gene matches: 11. The germline V gene has CDR1 SGHVS and CDR2 FNYEAQ. The CDR3 spans 15 residues. CDR3 nucleotide sequence: TGTGCCAGCAGCCTCGGGGAGCGGGGATGGGAGACCCAGTACTTC. It yields the protein CASSLGERGWETQYF.

V usage is TRBV4-2 and J usage is TRBJ2-1; 9 positions agree with TRBD2. The CDR3 length is 16 residues. Germline lookup yields CDR1 LGHNA and CDR2 YNFKEQ. V lost 1 base, J lost 7 bases, and 8 bases stayed unmatched. CDR3 in amino acids: CASSQVGGGGGNEQFF. The CDR3 nucleotides read TGTGCCAGCAGCCAAGTAGGCGGGGGGGGTGGAAATGAGCAGTTCTTC.

This rearrangement joins TRBV7-8 to TRBJ2-7; 11 nucleotides match TRBD1. The CDR3 contains 15 residues. CDR1 is SGHVS, CDR2 FQNEAQ, per germline. The V and J ends lost 4 bases and 12 bases, in that order; junction bases with no gene match: 14. For the CDR3, the DNA is TGTGCCAGCAGCTCGCCAGGGACAGGGGGGACCGATGTGTACTTC. Protein: CASSSPGTGGTDVYF.